Given below is one T cell receptor beta chain in context. The sample originates from a study of CD8+CD57+ T cells in acquired aplastic anemia. Genomic DNA acted as the template from which TCR beta VDJ combination and CDR3 sequence profiling were carried out. TCRdb analysed the reads with MiXCR anew, one entry per CDR3 protein. The repertoire consists of over 200,000 distinct CDR3 sequences, with under 65% occurring once and the leading ten covering approximately 32%. The CDR3 is 14 residues long. CDR1 and CDR2 (germline): SGHTA, FQGNSA. V gave up 3 bases and J gave up 6 bases, with 11 bases separating them.

Sequenced material: sorted CD4+, CD8+, or CD8+CD57+ T cells (not recorded which) from PBMCs. The V and J genes are TRBV7-2 and TRBJ2-2; D possibly corresponds to TRBD1 (6 bases). This TCR was sampled from a human donor in good health. The CDR3 sequence: CASSFHGTPGELFF. The CDR3 nucleotides read TGTGCCAGCAGCTTCCACGGGACACCCGGGGAGCTGTTTTTT. The complete variable domain, with remaining parts taken from reference TRBV7-2 and TRBJ2-2, reads GAGVSQSPSNKVTEKGKDVELRCDPISGHTALYWYRQSLGQGLEFLIYFQGNSAPDKSGLPSDRFSAERTGGSVSTLTIQRTQQEDSAVYLCASSFHGTPGELFFGEGSRLTVL.